These T cell receptor beta chains were read from a single sample in a study of beta chain features in type 1 diabetes. Sequencing was performed with immunoSEQ multiplex PCR; in TCRdb, only in-frame clones are kept and a portion is missing. The repertoire holds more than 50,000 clones, with approximately 62% as singletons. The source material was Tregs from blood. These TCRs come from a woman between 18 and 30 years old in good health. Each CDR3 is given with its conserved first and last residue. D genes are given only for firm matches. Clone size is given for some rows only: seen once, a few or many times, or a class if the clone is expanded.

abundance	d_gene	v_gene	j_gene	CDR3nt	CDR3aa
NA	TRBD2	TRBV5-6	TRBJ2-1	TGTGCCAGCAGCTTGGGACGGGAGGGTAGTGAGCAGTTCTTC	CASSLGREGSEQFF
NA	NA	TRBV7-2	TRBJ2-7	TGTGCCAGCAGCTTAGCCCGGTTCTCCTACGAGCAGTACTTC	CASSLARFSYEQYF
NA	NA	TRBV5-1	TRBJ2-3	TGCGCCAGCAGCGAGGGACTCGCTAGCACAGATACGCAGTATTTT	CASSEGLASTDTQYF
few	TRBD2	TRBV18	TRBJ2-1	TGTGCCAGCTCACCATTGGCCACTAGCGGGAGGAACAATGAGCAGTTCTTC	CASSPLATSGRNNEQFF
few	TRBD1	TRBV6-5	TRBJ2-3	TGTGCCAGCAGTTATGGGACAGGGGTCGCAGATACGCAGTATTTT	CASSYGTGVADTQYF
NA	NA	TRBV7-9	TRBJ1-3	TGTGCCAGCAGCTTCCCCGACAGTGGAAACACCATATATTTT	CASSFPDSGNTIYF
NA	TRBD1	TRBV6-1	TRBJ1-2	TGTGCCAGTAGGGGACAGCTTTATGGCTACACCTTC	CASRGQLYGYTF
NA	TRBD2	TRBV19	TRBJ2-2	TGTGCCAGCCGAGGGACTAGCGGGAACACCGGGGAGCTGTTTTTT	CASRGTSGNTGELFF
once	NA	TRBV4-1	TRBJ1-1	TGCGCCAGCAGCCAAGACCCGGACACGAACACTGAAGCTTTCTTT	CASSQDPDTNTEAFF
NA	NA	TRBV30	TRBJ2-7	TGTGCCTGGAGTCTGGGCGCAGGAAGCTCCTACGAGCAGTACTTC	CAWSLGAGSSYEQYF
few	NA	TRBV7-8	TRBJ2-4	TGTGCCAGCAGCTTCACCGCGGACAGTGACATTCAGTACTTC	CASSFTADSDIQYF